These 9 T cell receptor beta chains were all obtained from the same sample, sequenced in a study of siplizumab effects on memory and regulatory T cells (dated by TCRdb to the late 2010s). Receptors were amplified or captured by the immunoSEQ multiplex PCR assay. This is the immuneACCESS table as TCRdb keeps it, with only in-frame sequences that have V and J called. A part of the clones is gone; compared with another copy, unresolved V genes explain less than half, and the rest is unexplained. The sample includes about 120,000 clones, with 93% observed a single time. Over 0.15% of the sample belongs to the ten largest clones. Source material: non-Treg CD4+ T cells sorted from blood. Taken with the paper, the label for cell subset or site translates to: FACS-sorted unstimulated CD4+ non-regulatory T cells. Source of these receptors: a human donor in good health.

The genes are TRBV9 and TRBJ2-3, with 8 bases identical to TRBD2. The junction had 7 bases not matched to a gene; V was cut back by 1 base and J by 3 bases. This CDR3 contains 16 residues. The germline CDR1 and CDR2 sequences are SGDLS and YYNGEE. The CDR3 DNA reads as TGTGCCAGCAGCGTAAGAACTAGCGGATCTACAGATACGCAGTATTTT. The encoded protein is CASSVRTSGSTDTQYF.

This chain uses TRBV9 with TRBJ1-5, with D possibly being TRBD1 (5 bases). There are 15 residues in the CDR3. V was trimmed by 0 bases and J by 4 bases, leaving 11 bases between them. Per germline, CDR1 SGDLS and CDR2 YYNGEE. The CDR3 DNA reads as TGTGCCAGCAGCGTAGGAGGGGCATGGAATCAGCCCCAGCATTTT. Its translation is CASSVGGAWNQPQHF.

J is TRBJ2-3 and V is TRBV11-2; TRBD2 agrees at 10 bases. The germline V gene has CDR1 SGHAT and CDR2 FQNNGV. The CDR3 consists of 18 residues. Trimming at V came to 6 bases and at J to 0 bases, leaving 12 bases not matched to a gene. The CDR3 loop reads CASRPGLASLISTDTQYF. The CDR3 bases are TGTGCCAGCAGACCGGGACTAGCGTCCCTAATAAGCACAGATACGCAGTATTTT.

The chain recombines TRBV7-9 with TRBJ2-1, with 10 positions matching TRBD2. The CDR3 covers 16 residues. The V gene's germline CDR1 is SEHNR and CDR2 FQNEAQ (reference sequence). The V segment lost 1 base and the J segment 8 bases; nucleotides outside the gene matches: 8. The DNA for the CDR3 is TGTGCCAGCAGCTTAGGGCTAGCGGGGGATTGGGATGAGCAGTTCTTC. It is translated as CASSLGLAGDWDEQFF.

The J gene is TRBJ2-3, the V gene TRBV5-1, with a weak D call TRBD1 (6 bases). The CDR3 covers 14 residues. Between the trimmed V and J ends, which lost 0 bases and 3 bases, there was a span of 8 bases. Germline values: CDR1 SGHRS, CDR2 YFSETQ. As DNA, the CDR3 is TGCGCCAGCAGCTTGGGACAGGATACAGATACGCAGTATTTT. Translation gives CASSLGQDTDTQYF.

The rearrangement joins TRBV4-3 to TRBJ2-1; D ambiguous. Germline V CDR1 and CDR2: LGHNA, YSLEER. Trimming stripped 0 bases from V and 8 bases from J, with 14 bases between. This CDR3 region has 15 residues. CDR3 sequence (DNA): TGCGCCAGCAGCCAAGAACCGGCCCTTGACGATGAGCAGTTCTTC. Amino acids: CASSQEPALDDEQFF.

The chain joins TRBV11-1 to TRBJ1-4; D is unresolved. V gave up 6 bases and J gave up 4 bases, with 12 bases separating them. The CDR3 is 14 amino acids. Germline V lookup: CDR1 SGHAT, CDR2 FQDESV (reference sequence). CDR3 residues: CASSRVGYNEKLFF. The CDR3 region has the DNA TGTGCCAGCAGTCGAGTGGGGTATAATGAAAAACTGTTTTTT.

This rearrangement joins TRBV7-9 to TRBJ1-1, with D uncertain. V shed 5 bases and J shed 1 base, with 8 bases lying between them. The CDR3 is 13 residues long. The germline V gene has CDR1 SEHNR and CDR2 FQNEAQ (reference sequence). In DNA, the CDR3 is TGTGCCAGCAGCATAGACGGGAACACTGAAGCTTTCTTT. Translating it yields CASSIDGNTEAFF.

The genes are TRBV2 and TRBJ2-2, with 13 bases that match TRBD2. V shed 9 bases and J 8 bases; nucleotides not matched to a gene: 3. Germline V gene sequence: CDR1 SNHLY, CDR2 FYNNEI. CDR3 length: 13 residues. For the CDR3, the DNA is TGTGCCAGGAGGACTAGCGGGGGTGGGGAGCTGTTTTTT. This sequence encodes CARRTSGGGELFF.